This T cell receptor beta chain was captured in a study of cytomegalovirus exposure and HLA in healthy donors. Study-wide results and caveats: Productive rates of about 87% or about 30% were seen for most TCR beta V segments in an earlier analysis. A later analysis reportedly found that, within productive TCRs, an Asian-associated ancestry cluster had fewer N-insertions than the mean observed across the roughly 700 donors.

As for this clone: Its target is not known.

Amplification used 60 Vbeta primers and 13 Jbeta primers. The protocol was immunoSEQ multiplex PCR, while the TCRdb copy is restricted to in-frame clones and leaves out a portion. The data contain 150,000 to 200,000 clones, about 84% of them singletons. V lost 4 bases and J 6 bases, leaving 16 bases between the germline ends. This CDR3 is 14 amino acids long. In germline, CDR1 is SEHNR, CDR2 FQNEAQ (reference sequence). The material sequenced was PBMCs. This sequence originates from a man in his fifties in good health and CMV-seronegative. This chain connects TRBV7-9 to TRBJ2-7, with TRBD2 as a possible D gene (5 bases). DNA for the CDR3: TGTGCCAGCAGCTCCGGACTTCTCCTCGGCGAGCAGTACTTC. As protein: CASSSGLLLGEQYF.